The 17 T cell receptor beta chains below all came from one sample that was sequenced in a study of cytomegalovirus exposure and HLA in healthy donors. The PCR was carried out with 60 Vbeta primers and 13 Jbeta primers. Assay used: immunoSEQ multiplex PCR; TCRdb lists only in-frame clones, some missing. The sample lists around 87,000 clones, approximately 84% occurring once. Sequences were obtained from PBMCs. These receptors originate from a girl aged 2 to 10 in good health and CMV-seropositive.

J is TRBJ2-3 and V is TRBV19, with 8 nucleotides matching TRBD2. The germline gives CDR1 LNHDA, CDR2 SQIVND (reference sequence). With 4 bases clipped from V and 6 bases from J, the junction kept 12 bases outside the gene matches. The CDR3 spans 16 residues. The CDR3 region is CASSNPSGSGGDTQYF. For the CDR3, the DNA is TGTGCCAGTAGTAACCCAAGCGGGAGTGGAGGGGATACGCAGTATTTT.

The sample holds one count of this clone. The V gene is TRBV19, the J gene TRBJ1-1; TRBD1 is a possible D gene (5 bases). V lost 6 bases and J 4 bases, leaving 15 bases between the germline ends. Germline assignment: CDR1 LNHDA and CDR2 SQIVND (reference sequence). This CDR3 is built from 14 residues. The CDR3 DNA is TGTGCCAGTAGGATCCTTGGGGGGAGCACTGAAGCTTTCTTT. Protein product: CASRILGGSTEAFF.

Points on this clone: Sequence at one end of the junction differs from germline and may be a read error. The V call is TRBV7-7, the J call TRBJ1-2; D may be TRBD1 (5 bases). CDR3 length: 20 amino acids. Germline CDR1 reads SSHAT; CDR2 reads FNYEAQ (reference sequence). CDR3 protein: CASSLAIPDGAWTTNYGYTF. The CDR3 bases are TGTGCTAGCAGCTTAGCGATCCCAGACGGGGCCTGGACTACTAACTATGGCTACACCTTC.

The CDR3 protein is CASSRRTSGSGKQFF. The CDR3 DNA reads TGTGCCAGCAGCCGACGGACTAGCGGGAGTGGTAAGCAGTTCTTC. The chain is built from TRBV13 and TRBJ2-1, with TRBD2 matching over 13 bases. Trimming removed 5 bases from V and 11 bases from J; junction bases left unmatched: 9. The CDR3 has 15 amino acids. Looked up from germline, CDR1 is PRHDT and CDR2 is FYEKMQ (reference sequence).

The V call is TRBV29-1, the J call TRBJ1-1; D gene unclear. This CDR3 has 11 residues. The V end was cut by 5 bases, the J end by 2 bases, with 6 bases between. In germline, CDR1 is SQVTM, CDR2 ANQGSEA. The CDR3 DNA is TGCAGCGTTAGCCATAACACTGAAGCTTTCTTT. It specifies CSVSHNTEAFF. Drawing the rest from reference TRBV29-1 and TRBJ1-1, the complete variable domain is SAVISQKPSRDICQRGTSLTIQCQVDSQVTMMFWYRQQPGQSLTLIATANQGSEATYESGFVIDKFPISRPNLTFSTLTVSNMSPEDSSIYLCSVSHNTEAFFGQGTRLTVV.

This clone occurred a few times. CDR3 coding DNA: TGTGCCAGCAGCTCATCTGGGGCCGAGCAGTACTTC. Amino acids: CASSSSGAEQYF. V gene TRBV27 combines with J gene TRBJ2-7, with a possible D match to TRBD1 (5 bases). The CDR3 loop spans 12 amino acids. Trimming took 6 bases from V and 6 from J, leaving 12 bases between them. Germline V lookup: CDR1 MNHEY, CDR2 SMNVEV (reference sequence).

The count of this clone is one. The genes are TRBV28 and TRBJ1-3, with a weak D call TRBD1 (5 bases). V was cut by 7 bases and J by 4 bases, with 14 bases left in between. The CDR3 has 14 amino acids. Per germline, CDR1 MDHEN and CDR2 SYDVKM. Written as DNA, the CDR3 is TGTGCCAGCATCACCCAGGGATCCGGAAACACCATATATTTT. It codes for CASITQGSGNTIYF.

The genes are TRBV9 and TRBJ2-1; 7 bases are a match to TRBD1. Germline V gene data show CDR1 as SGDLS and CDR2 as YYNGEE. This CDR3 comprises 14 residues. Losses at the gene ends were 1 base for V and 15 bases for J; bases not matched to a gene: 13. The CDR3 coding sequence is TGTGCCAGCAGCGTAATAGAGGGGGCGAAAGGTCTGTTCTTC. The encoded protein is CASSVIEGAKGLFF.

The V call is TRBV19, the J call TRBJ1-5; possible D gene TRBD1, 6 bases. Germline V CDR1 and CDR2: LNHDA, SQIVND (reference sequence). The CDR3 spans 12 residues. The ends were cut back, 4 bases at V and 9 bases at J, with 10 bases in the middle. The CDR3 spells CASSNKDRPQHF. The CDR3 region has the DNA TGTGCCAGTAGTAACAAGGACAGGCCCCAGCATTTT. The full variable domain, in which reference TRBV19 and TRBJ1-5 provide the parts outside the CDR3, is DGGITQSPKYLFRKEGQNVTLSCEQNLNHDAMYWYRQDPGQGLRLIYYSQIVNDFQKGDIAEGYSVSREKKESFPLTVTSAQKNPTAFYLCASSNKDRPQHFGDGTRLSIL.

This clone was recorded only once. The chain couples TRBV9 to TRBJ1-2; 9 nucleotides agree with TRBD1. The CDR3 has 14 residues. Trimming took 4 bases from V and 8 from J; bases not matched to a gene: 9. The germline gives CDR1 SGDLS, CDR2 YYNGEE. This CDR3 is CASSQQGARSGYTF. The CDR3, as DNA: TGTGCCAGCAGCCAACAGGGGGCGCGTAGCGGCTACACCTTC.

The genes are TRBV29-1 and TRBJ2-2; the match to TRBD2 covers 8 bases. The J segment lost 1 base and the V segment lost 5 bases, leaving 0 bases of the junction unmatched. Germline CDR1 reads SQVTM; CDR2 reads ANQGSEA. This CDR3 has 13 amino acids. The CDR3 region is CSVSGRNTGELFF. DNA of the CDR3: TGCAGCGTTAGCGGGAGGAACACCGGGGAGCTGTTTTTT.

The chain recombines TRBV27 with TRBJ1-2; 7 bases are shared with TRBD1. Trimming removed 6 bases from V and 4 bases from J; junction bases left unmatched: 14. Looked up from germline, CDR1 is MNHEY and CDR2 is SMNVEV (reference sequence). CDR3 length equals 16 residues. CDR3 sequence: CASSSSGTAYPYGYTF. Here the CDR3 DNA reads TGTGCCAGCAGCAGCTCCGGGACAGCCTATCCCTATGGCTACACCTTC.

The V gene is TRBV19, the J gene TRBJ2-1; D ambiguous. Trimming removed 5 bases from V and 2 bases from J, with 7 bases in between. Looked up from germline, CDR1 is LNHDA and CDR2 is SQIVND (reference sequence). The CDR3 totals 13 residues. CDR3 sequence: CASSLAPYNEQFF. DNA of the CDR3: TGTGCCAGTAGTCTGGCCCCCTACAATGAGCAGTTCTTC.

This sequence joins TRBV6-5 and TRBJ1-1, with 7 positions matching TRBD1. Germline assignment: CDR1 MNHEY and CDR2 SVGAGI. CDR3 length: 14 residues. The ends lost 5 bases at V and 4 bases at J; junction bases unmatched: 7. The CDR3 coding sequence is TGTGCCAGCAGTGCGACAGGGTTGGGCACTGAAGCTTTCTTT. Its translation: CASSATGLGTEAFF.

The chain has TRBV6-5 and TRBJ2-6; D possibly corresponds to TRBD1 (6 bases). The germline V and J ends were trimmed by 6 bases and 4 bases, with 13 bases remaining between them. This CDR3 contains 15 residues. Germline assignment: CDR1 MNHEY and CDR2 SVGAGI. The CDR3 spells CASRPTGSGANVLTF. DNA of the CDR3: TGTGCCAGCAGGCCCACAGGGTCCGGGGCCAACGTCCTGACTTTC.

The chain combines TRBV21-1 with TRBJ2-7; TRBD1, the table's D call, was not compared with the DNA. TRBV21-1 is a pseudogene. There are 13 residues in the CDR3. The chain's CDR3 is CAIRTASSYEQYF. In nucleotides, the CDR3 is TGTGCCATCCGGACAGCCAGCTCCTACGAGCAGTACTTC.

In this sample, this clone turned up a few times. CDR3 sequence: CASSLGGGTYGYTF. CDR3 coding DNA: TGTGCCAGCAGCTTAGGCGGGGGGACCTATGGCTACACCTTC. The chain carries TRBV13 and TRBJ1-2; D may be TRBD1 (5 bases). Germline V gene data show CDR1 as PRHDT and CDR2 as FYEKMQ (reference sequence). This CDR3 is 14 amino acids long. Trimming left V 0 bases short and J 4 bases short, with 9 bases between.